This T cell receptor (beta chain) was sequenced in a study of blood T cell repertoires in COVID-19. Turning to the study itself: Sites in the United States, Italy and Spain provided acute and convalescent COVID-19 samples.

Trimming at V came to 7 bases and at J to 4 bases, leaving 11 bases not matched to a gene. CDR3 length: 15 residues. The germline gives CDR1 MDHEN, CDR2 SYDVKM. As processed by the authors: Counts of nucleated cells, estimated from reference gene primer amplification, were obtained. Clones were sequenced by immunoSEQ multiplex PCR, and TCRdb holds only the in-frame ones, with some missing. V, J and clone size are those of that table, while D and trimming were read from the DNA. The table shows some 220,000 clones, with about 88% occurring only once. The clonotype originates from a man aged 45 to 65 who had recovered from COVID-19. Material: peripheral blood. The V gene is TRBV28, the J gene TRBJ1-2, with 8 bases matching TRBD1. The CDR3 spells CASTLGQGFRYGYTF. CDR3 nucleotide sequence: TGTGCCAGCACCCTCGGACAGGGATTTCGCTATGGCTACACCTTC.